This entry is about one TCR beta chain. This table comes from immunoSEQ multiplex PCR, and its TCRdb copy is limited to in-frame clones, with some not included. The table has tens of thousands of clones, 80% to 95% seen once. The CDR3 runs to 15 residues. V shed 1 base and J 8 bases; nucleotides not matched to a gene: 9. The germline CDR1 and CDR2 sequences are SQVTM and ANQGSEA. This sample was taken from a study of T cell changes during pregnancy in multiple sclerosis. The sequenced sample was peripheral blood, obtained after pregnancy. The rearrangement uses TRBV29-1 and TRBJ2-1; 9 bases line up with TRBD1. The receptor's source is a female donor in good health, enrolled as a control in a pregnancy study. The CDR3 region is CSVEAPGQGTYEQFF. CDR3 DNA: TGCAGCGTTGAAGCCCCGGGACAGGGTACCTATGAGCAGTTCTTC.